This T cell receptor (beta chain) comes out of a study of shared clonotypes between healthy human individuals. Turning to the study itself: Every donor yielded three CD4 naive, three CD4 memory, two CD8 naive and one CD8 memory plate.

This clone was recorded a few times. As yet, its antigen is unknown. V was pared by 6 bases and J by 0 bases, with 9 bases between. Germline CDR1 reads MNHEY; CDR2 reads SMNVEV (reference sequence). CDR3 length: 13 residues. Study-wide points: Specimens sampled were limited to blood, with tissue repertoires likely differing.

When replicate PCRs were run on sorted subsets, they used approximately 210 ng DNA, around 33,000 T cell genomes. The protocol was immunoSEQ multiplex PCR, while the TCRdb copy is restricted to in-frame clones and leaves out a portion. Of under 850,000 clones in the sample, 55% to 80% were seen once. The sequence was obtained from a woman under 40 in good health. Sequenced sample: memory CD4+ T cells sorted from blood. Subset meaning: CD45RA-negative fraction. The chain uses TRBV27 and TRBJ2-7; D call uncertain. The DNA for the CDR3 is TGTGCCAGCAGGAGACCGGCCTCCTACGAGCAGTACTTC. Translation gives CASRRPASYEQYF.